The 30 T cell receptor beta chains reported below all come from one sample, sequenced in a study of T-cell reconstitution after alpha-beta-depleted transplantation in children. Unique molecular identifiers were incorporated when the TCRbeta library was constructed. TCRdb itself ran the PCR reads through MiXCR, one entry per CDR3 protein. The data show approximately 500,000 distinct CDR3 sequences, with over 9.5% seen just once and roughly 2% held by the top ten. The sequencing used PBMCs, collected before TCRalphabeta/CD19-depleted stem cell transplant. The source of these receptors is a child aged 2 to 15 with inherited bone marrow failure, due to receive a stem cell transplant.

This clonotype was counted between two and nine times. CDR3 loop: CASSPRDRGEKGVYSNQPQHF. As DNA, the CDR3 is TGTGCCAGCAGTCCCCGGGACAGGGGGGAGAAGGGTGTGTATAGCAATCAGCCCCAGCATTTT. V and J are TRBV25-1 and TRBJ1-5, with 11 nucleotides matching TRBD1. Germline loops: CDR1 MGHDK, CDR2 SYGVNS. The CDR3 is 21 residues long. Losses at the gene ends were 5 bases for V and 0 bases for J; bases not matched to a gene: 18.

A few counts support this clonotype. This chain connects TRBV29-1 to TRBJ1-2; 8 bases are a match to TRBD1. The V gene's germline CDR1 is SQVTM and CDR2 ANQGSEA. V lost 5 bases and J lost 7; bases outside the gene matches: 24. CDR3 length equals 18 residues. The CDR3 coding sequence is TGCAGCGTTCTAATCCCCTATTCTATGGACAGGGAAGCAAGTGGCTACACCTTC. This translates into CSVLIPYSMDREASGYTF.

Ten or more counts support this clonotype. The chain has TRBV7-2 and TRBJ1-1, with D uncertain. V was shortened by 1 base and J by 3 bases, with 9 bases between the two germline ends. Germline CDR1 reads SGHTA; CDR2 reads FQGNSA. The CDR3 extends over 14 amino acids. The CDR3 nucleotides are TGTGCCAGCAGCTTAGGGCGAGGGCACACTGAAGCTTTCTTT. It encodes CASSLGRGHTEAFF.

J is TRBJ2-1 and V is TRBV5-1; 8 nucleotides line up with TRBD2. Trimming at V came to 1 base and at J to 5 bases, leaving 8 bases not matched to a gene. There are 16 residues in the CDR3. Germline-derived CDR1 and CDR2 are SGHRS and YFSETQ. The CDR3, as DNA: TGCGCCAGCAGCTTGCCAACTAGCGGTTCCGACAATGAGCAGTTCTTC. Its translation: CASSLPTSGSDNEQFF.

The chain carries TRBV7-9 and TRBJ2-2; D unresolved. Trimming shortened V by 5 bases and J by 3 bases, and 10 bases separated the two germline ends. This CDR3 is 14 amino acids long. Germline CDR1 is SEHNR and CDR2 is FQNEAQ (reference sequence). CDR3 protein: CASSQDGHTGELFF. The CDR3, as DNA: TGTGCCAGCAGCCAGGACGGGCACACCGGGGAGCTGTTTTTT.

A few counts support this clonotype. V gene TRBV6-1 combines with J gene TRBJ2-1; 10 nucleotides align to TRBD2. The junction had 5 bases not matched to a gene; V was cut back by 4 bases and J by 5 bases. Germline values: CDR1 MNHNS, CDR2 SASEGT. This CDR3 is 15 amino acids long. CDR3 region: CASSAVAGGDNEQFF. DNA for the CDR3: TGTGCCAGCAGTGCCGTAGCGGGAGGTGACAATGAGCAGTTCTTC.

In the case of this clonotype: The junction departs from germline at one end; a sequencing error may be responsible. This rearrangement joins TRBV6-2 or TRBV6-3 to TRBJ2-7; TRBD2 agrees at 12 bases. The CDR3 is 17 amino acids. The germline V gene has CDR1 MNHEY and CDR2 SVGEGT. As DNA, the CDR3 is TGTGCCAGCAGTTGTCGGACTAGCGGGATCCGATCCTGCGAGCAGTACTTC. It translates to CASSCRTSGIRSCEQYF.

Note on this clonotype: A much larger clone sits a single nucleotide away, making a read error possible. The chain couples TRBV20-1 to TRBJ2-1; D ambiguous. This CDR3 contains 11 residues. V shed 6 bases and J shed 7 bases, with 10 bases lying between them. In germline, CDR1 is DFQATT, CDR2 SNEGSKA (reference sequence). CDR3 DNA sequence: TGCAGTGCCCACTGTCGAAATGAGCAGTTCTTC. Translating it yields CSAHCRNEQFF.

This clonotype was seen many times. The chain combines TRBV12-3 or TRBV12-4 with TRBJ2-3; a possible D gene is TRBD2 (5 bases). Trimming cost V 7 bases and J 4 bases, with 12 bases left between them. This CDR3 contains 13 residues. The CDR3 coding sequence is TGTGCCAGCACACTAGATCTTTCAGATACGCAGTATTTT. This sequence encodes CASTLDLSDTQYF.

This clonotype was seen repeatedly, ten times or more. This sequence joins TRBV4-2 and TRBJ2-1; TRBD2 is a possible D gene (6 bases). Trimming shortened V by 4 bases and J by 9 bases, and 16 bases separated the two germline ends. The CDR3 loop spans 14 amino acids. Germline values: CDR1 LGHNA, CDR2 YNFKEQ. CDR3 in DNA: TGTGCCAGCAGCCTTGAACTAGCAGGGTCTGAGCAGTTCTTC. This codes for CASSLELAGSEQFF.

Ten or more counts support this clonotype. CDR3 loop: CASSVVSGSEQYF. The CDR3 nucleotides are TGTGCCAGCAGCGTAGTATCAGGGAGCGAGCAGTACTTC. The chain uses TRBV9 and TRBJ2-7; TRBD1 or TRBD2 may be the D gene (5 bases each). Trimming took off 0 bases at V and 6 bases at J, with 10 bases between the two ends. The CDR3 spans 13 residues. The germline gives CDR1 SGDLS, CDR2 YYNGEE. Based on the CDR3 plus reference TRBV9 and TRBJ2-7, the full variable domain is DSGVTQTPKHLITATGQRVTLRCSPRSGDLSVYWYQQSLDQGLQFLIQYYNGEERAKGNILERFSAQQFPDLHSELNLSSLELGDSALYFCASSVVSGSEQYFGPGTRLTVT.

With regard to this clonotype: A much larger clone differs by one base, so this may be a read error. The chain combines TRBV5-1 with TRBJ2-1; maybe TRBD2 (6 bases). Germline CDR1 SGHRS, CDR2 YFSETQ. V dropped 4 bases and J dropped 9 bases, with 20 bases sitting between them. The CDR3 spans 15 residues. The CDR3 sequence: CASSAGLRAPGEQFF. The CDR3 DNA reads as TGCGCCAGCAGCGCGGGACTCCGGGCCCCGGGTGAGCAGTTCTTC.

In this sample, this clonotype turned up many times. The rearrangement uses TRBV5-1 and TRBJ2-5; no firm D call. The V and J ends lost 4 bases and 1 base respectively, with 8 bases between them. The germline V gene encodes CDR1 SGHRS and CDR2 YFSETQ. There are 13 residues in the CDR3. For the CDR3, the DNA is TGCGCCAGCAGCGCTCGACCCCAAGAGACCCAGTACTTC. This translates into CASSARPQETQYF.

DNA for the CDR3: TGCAGTGCCTTTATTCTGGGGCGGAACACAGATACGCAGTATTTT. Its translation is CSAFILGRNTDTQYF. V and J are TRBV20-1 and TRBJ2-3; D possibly corresponds to TRBD1 (5 bases). This CDR3 spans 15 amino acids. Germline values: CDR1 DFQATT, CDR2 SNEGSKA (reference sequence). V lost 6 bases and J lost 2, with 18 bases in between.

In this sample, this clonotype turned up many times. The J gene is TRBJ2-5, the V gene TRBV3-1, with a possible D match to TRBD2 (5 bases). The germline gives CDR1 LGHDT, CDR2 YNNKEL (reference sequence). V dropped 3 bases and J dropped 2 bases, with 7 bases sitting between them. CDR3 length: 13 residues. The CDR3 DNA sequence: TGTGCCAGCAGCCACCGGGGTCAAGAGACCCAGTACTTC. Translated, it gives CASSHRGQETQYF.

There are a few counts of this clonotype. CDR3 amino acids: CASSPGTIYNEQFF. The CDR3 DNA follows: TGTGCCAGCAGTCCCGGGACGATCTACAATGAGCAGTTCTTC. The rearrangement links TRBV28 to TRBJ2-1; D may match TRBD1 or TRBD2 (5 bases each). Germline CDR1 MDHEN, CDR2 SYDVKM. The CDR3 length is 14 residues. Trimming left V 5 bases short and J 3 bases short, with 11 bases between.

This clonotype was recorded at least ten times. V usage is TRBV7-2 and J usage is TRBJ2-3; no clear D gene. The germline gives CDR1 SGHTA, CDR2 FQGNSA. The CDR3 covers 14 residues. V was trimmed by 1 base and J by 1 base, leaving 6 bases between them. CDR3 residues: CASSLDGGTDTQYF. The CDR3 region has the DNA TGTGCCAGCAGCTTAGACGGCGGCACAGATACGCAGTATTTT.

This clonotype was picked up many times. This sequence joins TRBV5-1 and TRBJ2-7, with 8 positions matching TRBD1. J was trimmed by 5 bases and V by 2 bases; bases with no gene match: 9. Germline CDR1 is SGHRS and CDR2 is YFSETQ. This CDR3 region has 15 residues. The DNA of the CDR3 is TGCGCCAGCAGCTTAAGTGGACAGGGAGTCCACGAGCAGTACTTC. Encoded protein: CASSLSGQGVHEQYF. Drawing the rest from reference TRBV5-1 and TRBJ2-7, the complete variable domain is KAGVTQTPRYLIKTRGQQVTLSCSPISGHRSVSWYQQTPGQGLQFLFEYFSETQRNKGNFPGRFSGRQFSNSRSEMNVSTLELGDSALYLCASSLSGQGVHEQYFGPGTRLTVT.

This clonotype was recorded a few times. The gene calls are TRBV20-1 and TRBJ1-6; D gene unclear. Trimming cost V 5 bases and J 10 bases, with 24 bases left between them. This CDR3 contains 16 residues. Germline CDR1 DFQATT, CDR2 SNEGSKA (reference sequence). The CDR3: CSAGTPRVGLVSPLHF. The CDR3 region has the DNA TGCAGTGCTGGAACTCCCCGGGTCGGACTGGTATCACCCCTCCACTTT.

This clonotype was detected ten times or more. CDR3 DNA: TGTGCCAGCACCCTGTGGGGCGCACGCAATCAGCCCCAGCATTTT. Its translation: CASTLWGARNQPQHF. The V and J genes are TRBV28 and TRBJ1-5, with TRBD1 as a possible D gene (5 bases). The CDR3 has 15 residues. V was shortened by 7 bases and J by 2 bases, with 15 bases between the two germline ends. From germline, CDR1 is MDHEN and CDR2 SYDVKM.

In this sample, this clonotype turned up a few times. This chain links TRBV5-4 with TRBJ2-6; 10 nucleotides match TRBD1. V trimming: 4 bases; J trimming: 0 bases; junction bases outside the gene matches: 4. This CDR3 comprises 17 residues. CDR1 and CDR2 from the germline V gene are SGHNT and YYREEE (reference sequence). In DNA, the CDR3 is TGTGCCAGCAGCCCCGGGACAGGGGTCTCTGGGGCCAACGTCCTGACTTTC. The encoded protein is CASSPGTGVSGANVLTF.

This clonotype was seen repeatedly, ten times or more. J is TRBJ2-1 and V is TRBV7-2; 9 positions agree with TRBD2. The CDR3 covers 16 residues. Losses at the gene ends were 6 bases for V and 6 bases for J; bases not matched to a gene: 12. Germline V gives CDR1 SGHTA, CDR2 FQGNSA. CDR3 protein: CASRRRREGVGNEQFF. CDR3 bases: TGTGCCAGCAGGCGAAGGCGGGAGGGGGTAGGCAATGAGCAGTTCTTC.

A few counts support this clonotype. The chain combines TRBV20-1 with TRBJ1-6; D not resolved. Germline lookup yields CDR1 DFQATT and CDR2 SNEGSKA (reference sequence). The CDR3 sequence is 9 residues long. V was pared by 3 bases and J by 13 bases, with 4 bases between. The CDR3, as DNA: TGCAGTGCTAGCCCCCCCCTCCACTTT. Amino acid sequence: CSASPPLHF.

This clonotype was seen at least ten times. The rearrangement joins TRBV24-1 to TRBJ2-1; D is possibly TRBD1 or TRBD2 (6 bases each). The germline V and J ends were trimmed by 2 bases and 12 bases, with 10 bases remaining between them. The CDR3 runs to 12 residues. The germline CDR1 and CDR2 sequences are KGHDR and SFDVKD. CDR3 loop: CATSDSGGWQFF. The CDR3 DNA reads TGTGCCACCAGTGATTCCGGGGGCTGGCAGTTCTTC.

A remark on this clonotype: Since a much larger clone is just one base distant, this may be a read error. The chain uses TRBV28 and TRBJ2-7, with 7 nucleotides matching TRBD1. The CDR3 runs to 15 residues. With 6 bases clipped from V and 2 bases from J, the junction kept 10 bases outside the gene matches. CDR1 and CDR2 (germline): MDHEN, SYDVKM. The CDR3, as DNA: TGTGCCAGCAGCCCCCGCAGGGGGAAGCCCTACGAGCAGTACTTC. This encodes CASSPRRGKPYEQYF.

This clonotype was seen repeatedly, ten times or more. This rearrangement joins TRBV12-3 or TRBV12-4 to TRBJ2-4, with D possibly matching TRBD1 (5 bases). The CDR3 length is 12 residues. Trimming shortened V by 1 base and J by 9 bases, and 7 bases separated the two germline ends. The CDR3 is CASSLGQGIQYF. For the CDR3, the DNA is TGTGCCAGCAGTTTAGGGCAGGGCATTCAGTACTTC.

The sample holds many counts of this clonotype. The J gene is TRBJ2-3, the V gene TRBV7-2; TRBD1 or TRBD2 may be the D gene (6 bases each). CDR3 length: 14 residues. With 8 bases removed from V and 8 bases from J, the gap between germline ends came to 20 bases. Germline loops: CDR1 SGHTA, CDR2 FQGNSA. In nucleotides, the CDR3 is TGTGCCAGCTCACCTGGGGCCGGGGGCGCTACGCAGTATTTT. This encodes CASSPGAGGATQYF.

CDR3 sequence: CSVEGQGLNEQFF. For the CDR3, the DNA is TGCAGCGTTGAGGGACAGGGACTCAATGAGCAGTTCTTC. This rearrangement joins TRBV29-1 to TRBJ2-1; 9 positions agree with TRBD1. The germline CDR1 and CDR2 sequences are SQVTM and ANQGSEA. The CDR3 has 13 amino acids. V lost 3 bases and J lost 6; bases outside the gene matches: 3.

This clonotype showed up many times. The CDR3 protein is CASSLTDRVLAGAGEQYF. In DNA, the CDR3 is TGTGCCAGCAGTTTGACGGACAGGGTACTAGCGGGAGCTGGGGAGCAGTACTTC. This chain joins TRBV27 and TRBJ2-7, with TRBD2 matching over 11 bases. The V segment lost 3 bases and the J segment 7 bases; nucleotides outside the gene matches: 17. The CDR3 length is 18 residues. Germline loops: CDR1 MNHEY, CDR2 SMNVEV (reference sequence).

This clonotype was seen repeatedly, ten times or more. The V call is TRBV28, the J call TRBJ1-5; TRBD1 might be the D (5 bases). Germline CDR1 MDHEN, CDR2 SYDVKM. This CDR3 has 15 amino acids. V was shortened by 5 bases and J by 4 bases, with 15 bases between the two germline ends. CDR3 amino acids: CASSIDSLTNQPQHF. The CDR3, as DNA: TGTGCCAGCAGTATTGACAGCTTGACGAATCAGCCCCAGCATTTT.